These 2 T cell receptor beta chains originate from one sample sequenced in a study of blood T cell repertoires in COVID-19. Some clones are missing from TCRdb's copy, which holds only in-frame ones; the method was immunoSEQ multiplex PCR. There are approximately 100,000 clones in the sample; about 89% occur only once, and 3.5% to 4% lies in the top ten. Sample: peripheral blood. These TCRs come from a woman in her sixties or seventies with acute or convalescent COVID-19.

The J gene is TRBJ2-1, the V gene TRBV6-5; tentatively, D is TRBD2 (5 bases). The germline CDR1 and CDR2 sequences are MNHEY and SVGAGI. The V end lost 8 bases, the J end lost 4 bases, and 15 bases lay between the germline ends. The CDR3 spans 14 residues. The CDR3 region is CASGLMWEYNEQFF. The CDR3 DNA follows: TGTGCCAGCGGACTTATGTGGGAGTACAATGAGCAGTTCTTC.

This clone was counted a single time. The rearrangement links TRBV29-1 to TRBJ1-1; D is unclear. The ends were cut back, 2 bases at V and 1 base at J, with 14 bases in the middle. The germline V gene has CDR1 SQVTM and CDR2 ANQGSEA. This CDR3 contains 15 residues. CDR3 coding DNA: TGCAGCGTTGAACGGACTGGGAAGGGGAACACTGAAGCTTTCTTT. It translates to CSVERTGKGNTEAFF.